This TCR beta chain was documented in a study of blood T cell repertoires in COVID-19. Study context: Both acute and convalescent COVID-19 samples were obtained from the United States, Italy and Spain. From T cells, B-cell-depleted T cells, or PBMCs came the material, which was cDNA or gDNA.

The germline V and J ends were trimmed by 3 bases and 4 bases, with 12 bases remaining between them. CDR1 and CDR2 (germline): LGHDT, YNNKEL (reference sequence). The CDR3 is 14 amino acids. Under the authors' procedure: Researchers report that nucleated cell counts were estimated from reference gene primer amplification. Generated by immunoSEQ multiplex PCR, the TCRdb table keeps only in-frame clones and is missing some. V and J calls and clone size are given by that table; D and trimming were obtained from the DNA. The data show tens of thousands of clones, 90% seen once. The material sequenced was peripheral blood. This sequence originates from a human donor in a cohort sampled during active COVID-19. The V and J genes are TRBV3-1 (or the pseudogene TRBV3-2) and TRBJ1-2, with a possible D match to TRBD1 (5 bases). CDR3 residues: CASSQVTDFYGYTF. CDR3 in DNA: TGTGCCAGCAGCCAGGTGACAGACTTCTATGGCTACACCTTC.